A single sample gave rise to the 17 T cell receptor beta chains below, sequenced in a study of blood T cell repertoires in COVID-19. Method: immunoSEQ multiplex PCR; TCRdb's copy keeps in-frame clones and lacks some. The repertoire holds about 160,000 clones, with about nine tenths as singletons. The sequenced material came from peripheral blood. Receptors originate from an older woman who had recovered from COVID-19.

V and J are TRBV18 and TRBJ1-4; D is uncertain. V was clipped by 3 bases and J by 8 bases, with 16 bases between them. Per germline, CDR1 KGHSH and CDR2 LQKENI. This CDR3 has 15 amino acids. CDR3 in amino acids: CASSPRRGRDEKLFF. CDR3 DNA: TGTGCCAGCTCACCGAGGCGAGGGCGAGACGAAAAACTGTTTTTT.

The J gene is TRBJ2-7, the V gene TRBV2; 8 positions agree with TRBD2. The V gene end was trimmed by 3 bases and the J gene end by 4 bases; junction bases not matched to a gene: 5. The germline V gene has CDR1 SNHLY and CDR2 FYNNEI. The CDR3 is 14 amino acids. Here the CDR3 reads CASSEGGGHYEQYF. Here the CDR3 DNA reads TGTGCCAGCAGTGAGGGCGGGGGGCATTACGAGCAGTACTTC.

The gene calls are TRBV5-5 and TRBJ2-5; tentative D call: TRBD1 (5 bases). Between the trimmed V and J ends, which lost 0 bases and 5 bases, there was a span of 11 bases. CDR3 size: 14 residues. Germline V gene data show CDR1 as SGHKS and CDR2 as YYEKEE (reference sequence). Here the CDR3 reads CASSLATTGETQYF. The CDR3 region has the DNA TGTGCCAGCAGCTTGGCCACCACAGGCGAGACCCAGTACTTC.

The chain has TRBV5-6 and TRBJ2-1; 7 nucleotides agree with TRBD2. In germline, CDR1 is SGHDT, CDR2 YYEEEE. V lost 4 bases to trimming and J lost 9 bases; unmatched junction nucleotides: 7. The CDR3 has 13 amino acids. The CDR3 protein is CASSRELALEQFF. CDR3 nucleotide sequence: TGTGCCAGCAGCCGGGAACTAGCGCTTGAGCAGTTCTTC.

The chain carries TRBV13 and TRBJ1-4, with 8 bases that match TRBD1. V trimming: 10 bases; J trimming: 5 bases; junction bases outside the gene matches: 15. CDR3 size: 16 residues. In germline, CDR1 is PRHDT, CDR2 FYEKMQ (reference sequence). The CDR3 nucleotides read TGTGCCACTACGTTTTGGACAGGGAGGTCAAATGAAAAACTGTTTTTT. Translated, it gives CATTFWTGRSNEKLFF.

The CDR3 DNA reads TGTGCCAGCAGTCAGGGACAGCACTATGGCTACACCTTC. Encoded protein: CASSQGQHYGYTF. The chain has TRBV28 and TRBJ1-2; 7 bases are a match to TRBD1. CDR3 size: 13 residues. The J segment lost 3 bases and the V segment lost 5 bases, leaving 3 bases of the junction unmatched. Germline V CDR1 and CDR2: MDHEN, SYDVKM.

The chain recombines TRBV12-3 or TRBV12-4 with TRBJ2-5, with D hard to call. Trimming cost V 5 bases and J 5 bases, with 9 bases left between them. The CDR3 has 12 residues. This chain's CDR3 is CASSPMQETQYF. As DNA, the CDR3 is TGTGCCAGCAGTCCGATGCAGGAGACCCAGTACTTC.

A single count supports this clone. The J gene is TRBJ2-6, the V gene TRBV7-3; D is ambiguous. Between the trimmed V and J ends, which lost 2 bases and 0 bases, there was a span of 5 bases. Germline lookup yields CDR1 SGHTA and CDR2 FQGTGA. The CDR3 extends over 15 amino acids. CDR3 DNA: TGTGCCAGCAGCTTAGCGCACTCTGGGGCCAACGTCCTGACTTTC. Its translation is CASSLAHSGANVLTF.

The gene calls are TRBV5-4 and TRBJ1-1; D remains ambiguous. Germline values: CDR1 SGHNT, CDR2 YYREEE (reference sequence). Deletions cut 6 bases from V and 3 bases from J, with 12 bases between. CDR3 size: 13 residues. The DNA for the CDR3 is TGTGCCAGCACCCCAAACCGGGACACTGAAGCTTTCTTT. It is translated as CASTPNRDTEAFF.

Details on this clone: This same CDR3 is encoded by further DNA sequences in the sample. The CDR3 DNA reads as TGCGCCAGCAGGGGGACAGGGGCCTACGAGCAGTACTTC. Translation: CASRGTGAYEQYF. V is TRBV4-1 and J is TRBJ2-7; 10 bases are shared with TRBD1. This CDR3 comprises 13 residues. With V trimmed by 6 bases and J by 2 bases, 1 base remained unmatched. The germline CDR1 and CDR2 sequences are MGHRA and YSYEKL.

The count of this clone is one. CDR3 nucleotides: TGTGCCAGCTCACCGCGCCTTGGCGCGGGGGAAGAGACCCAGTACTTC. Amino acids: CASSPRLGAGEETQYF. J is TRBJ2-5 and V is TRBV18; 7 nucleotides align to TRBD2. This CDR3 has 16 residues. Trimming cost V 3 bases and J 3 bases; bases outside gene matches: 10. CDR1 KGHSH and CDR2 LQKENI come from the germline V gene.

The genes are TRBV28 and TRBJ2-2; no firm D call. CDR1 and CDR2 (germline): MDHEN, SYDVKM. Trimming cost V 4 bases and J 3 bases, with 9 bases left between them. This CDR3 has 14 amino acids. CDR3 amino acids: CASSYTSYTGELFF. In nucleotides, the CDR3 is TGTGCCAGCAGTTATACATCTTACACCGGGGAGCTGTTTTTT.

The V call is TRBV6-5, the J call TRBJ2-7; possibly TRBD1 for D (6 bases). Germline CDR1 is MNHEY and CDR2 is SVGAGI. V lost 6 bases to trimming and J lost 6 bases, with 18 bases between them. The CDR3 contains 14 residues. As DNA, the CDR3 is TGTGCCAGCAGAATACGCCCGGGACACCCCGAGCAGTACTTC. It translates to CASRIRPGHPEQYF.

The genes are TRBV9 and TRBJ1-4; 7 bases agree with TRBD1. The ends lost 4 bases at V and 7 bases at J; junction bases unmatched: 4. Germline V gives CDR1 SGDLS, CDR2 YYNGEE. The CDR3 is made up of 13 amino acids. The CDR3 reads CASSTGTAEKLFF. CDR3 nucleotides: TGTGCCAGCAGCACCGGGACAGCTGAAAAACTGTTTTTT. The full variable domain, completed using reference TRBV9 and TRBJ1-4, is DSGVTQTPKHLITATGQRVTLRCSPRSGDLSVYWYQQSLDQGLQFLIQYYNGEERAKGNILERFSAQQFPDLHSELNLSSLELGDSALYFCASSTGTAEKLFFGSGTQLSVL.

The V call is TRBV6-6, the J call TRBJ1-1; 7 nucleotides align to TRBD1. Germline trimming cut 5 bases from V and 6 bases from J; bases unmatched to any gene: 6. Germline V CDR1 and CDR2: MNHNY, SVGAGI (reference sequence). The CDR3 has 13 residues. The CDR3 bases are TGTGCCAGCAGTAACCGGGACAGCGCTGAAGCTTTCTTT. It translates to CASSNRDSAEAFF.

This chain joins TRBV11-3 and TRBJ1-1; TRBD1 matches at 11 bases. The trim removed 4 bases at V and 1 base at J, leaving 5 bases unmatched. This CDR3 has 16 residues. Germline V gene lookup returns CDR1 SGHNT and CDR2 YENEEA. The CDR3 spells CASSSGQGAGNTEAFF. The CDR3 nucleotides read TGTGCCAGCAGCTCCGGACAGGGGGCGGGGAACACTGAAGCTTTCTTT.

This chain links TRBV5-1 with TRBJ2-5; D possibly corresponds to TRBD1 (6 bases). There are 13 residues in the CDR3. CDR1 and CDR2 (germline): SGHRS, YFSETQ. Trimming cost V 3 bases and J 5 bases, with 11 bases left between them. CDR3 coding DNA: TGCGCCAGCAGCTCAGGGGCCGGGGAGACCCAGTACTTC. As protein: CASSSGAGETQYF.